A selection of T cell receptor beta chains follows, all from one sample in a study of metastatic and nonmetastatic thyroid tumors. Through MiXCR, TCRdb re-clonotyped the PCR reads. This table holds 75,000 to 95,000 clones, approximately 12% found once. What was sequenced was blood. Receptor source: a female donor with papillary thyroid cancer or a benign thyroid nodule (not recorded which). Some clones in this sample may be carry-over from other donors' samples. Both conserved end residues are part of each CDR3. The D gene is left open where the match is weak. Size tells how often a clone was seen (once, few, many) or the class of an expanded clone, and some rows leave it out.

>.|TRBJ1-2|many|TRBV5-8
TGTGCCAGCAGCGTAGACGGCAACTATGGCTACACCTTC
CASSVDGNYGYTF
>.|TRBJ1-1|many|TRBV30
TGTGCCTGGAACCTCTTCGGGAACACTGAAGCTTTCTTT
CAWNLFGNTEAFF
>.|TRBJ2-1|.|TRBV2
TGTGCCAGCAGGCGGGAAAGCAATGAGCAGTTCTTC
CASRRESNEQFF
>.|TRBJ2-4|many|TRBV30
TGTGCCTGGAGTGTTTCTGGGGGAAACATTCAGTACTTC
CAWSVSGGNIQYF
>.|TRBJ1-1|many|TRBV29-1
TGCAGCGTTGAGATAGCACAGACGAACACTGAAGCTTTCTTT
CSVEIAQTNTEAFF
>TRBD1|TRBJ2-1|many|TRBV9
TGTGCCAGGGGACGGACAGGGGCTACCAATGAGCAGTTCTTC
CARGRTGATNEQFF
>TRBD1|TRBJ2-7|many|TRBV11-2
TGTGCCAGCAGCCAAAACAAGTGGACAGGGGGGCACTTC
CASSQNKWTGGHF
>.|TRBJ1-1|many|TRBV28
TGTGCCAGCAGTTTCCAAATAATGCGAACTGAAGCTTTCTTT
CASSFQIMRTEAFF
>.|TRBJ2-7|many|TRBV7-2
TGTGCCAGCAGCTTCTCCCCCATCCCCAACTCCTACGAGCAGTACTTC
CASSFSPIPNSYEQYF
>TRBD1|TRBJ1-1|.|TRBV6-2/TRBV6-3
TGTGCCGGCAGTTACTCGATGCGGGACAGTAGAAACACTGAAGCTTTCTTT
CAGSYSMRDSRNTEAFF
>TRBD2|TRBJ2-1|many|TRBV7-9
TGTGCCAGCAGCCGACGAGCGGGAGGGCCTACCGATGAGCAGTTCTTC
CASSRRAGGPTDEQFF
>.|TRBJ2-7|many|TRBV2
TGTGCCAGCGCCGACTTTACCTACGAGCAGTACTTC
CASADFTYEQYF
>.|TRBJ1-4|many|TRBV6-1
TGTGCCAGCAGCCCCAAGGGACGTGCTAATGAAAAACTGTTTTTT
CASSPKGRANEKLFF
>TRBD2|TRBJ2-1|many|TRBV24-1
TGTGCCACCAGTGCGGGCGGGACTAGCGGGAGCAATGAGCAGTTCTTC
CATSAGGTSGSNEQFF
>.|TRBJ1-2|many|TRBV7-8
TGTGCCAGCAGCCCGGACGGTCTCGGAGCTAACTATGGCTACACCTTC
CASSPDGLGANYGYTF
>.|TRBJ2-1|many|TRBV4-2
TGTGCCAGCAGCCAAGATCTTTGGAATGAGCAGTTCTTC
CASSQDLWNEQFF
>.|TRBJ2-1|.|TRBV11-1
TGTGCCAGCAGCCCCGTTGAGGGGCGGACCTACAATGAGCAGCTCTTC
CASSPVEGRTYNEQLF
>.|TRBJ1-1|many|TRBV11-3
TGTGCCAGCAGCCGGGGACAATTGAACACTGAAGCTTTCTTT
CASSRGQLNTEAFF
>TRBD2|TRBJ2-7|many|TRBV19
TGTGCCAGTAGTATTCAAGGGAGCGGGAATTTAGGAGGTTCCTTCGAGCAGTACTTC
CASSIQGSGNLGGSFEQYF
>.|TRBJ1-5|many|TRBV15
TGTGCCACCAGCAGAGTGGTCAATCAGCCCCAGCATTTT
CATSRVVNQPQHF
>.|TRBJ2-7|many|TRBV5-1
TGCGCCAGCAGCCAAGGACAGCTTTGGGAGGAGCAGTACTTC
CASSQGQLWEEQYF
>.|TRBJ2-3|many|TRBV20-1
TGCAGTGCTAGTGCTACTGCCCTCAGCACAGATACGCAGTATTTT
CSASATALSTDTQYF
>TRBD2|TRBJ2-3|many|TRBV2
TGTGCCAGCCTCGGCGTTCGGGGGGAAATCGTCACAGATACGCAGTATTTT
CASLGVRGEIVTDTQYF
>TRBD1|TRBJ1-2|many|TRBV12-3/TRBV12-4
TGTGCCAGCAGGGGACAGGGGGCGCTTGATGGCTACACCTTC
CASRGQGALDGYTF
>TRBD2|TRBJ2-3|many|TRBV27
TGTGCCAGCAGTTTACTAGCGGGAGTAAATACGCAGTATTTT
CASSLLAGVNTQYF
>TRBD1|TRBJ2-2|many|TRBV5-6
TGTGCCAGCAGCTTGCGTGACAGGGGTTACACCGGGGAGCTGTTTTTT
CASSLRDRGYTGELFF
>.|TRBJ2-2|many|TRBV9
TGTGCCAGCAGCACAGCCCCCGGGGAGCTGTTTTTT
CASSTAPGELFF
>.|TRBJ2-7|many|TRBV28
TGTGCCAGCAGTCTGACAGGTCCCTCCTACGAGCAGTACTTC
CASSLTGPSYEQYF
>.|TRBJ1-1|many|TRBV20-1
TGCAGCAGTCCATTAGGGGGCACTGAAGCTTTCTTT
CSSPLGGTEAFF
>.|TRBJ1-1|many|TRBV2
TGTGCCAGCAGGCCCAGGTTGATTAGCTCGGTGAACACTGAAGCTTTCTTT
CASRPRLISSVNTEAFF
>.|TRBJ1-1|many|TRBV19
TGTGCCACAAAGAAGAACACTGAAGCTTTCTTT
CATKKNTEAFF
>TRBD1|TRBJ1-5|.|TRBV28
TGTGCCAGCAGTTTATTTCGGACAGGGAGAGAGCCCAAGCATTTT
CASSLFRTGREPKHF
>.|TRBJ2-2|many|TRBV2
TGTGCCAGCAAGGTGGGATTCGCGAACACCGGGGAGCTGTTTTTT
CASKVGFANTGELFF
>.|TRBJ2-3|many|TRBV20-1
TGCAGTGCTCCCGGGAGCGGGAGCACAGATACGCAGTATTTT
CSAPGSGSTDTQYF
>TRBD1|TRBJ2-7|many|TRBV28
TGTGCCAGCAGTCCCCCGGGGCAGGGGGCCAACGAGCAGTACTTC
CASSPPGQGANEQYF
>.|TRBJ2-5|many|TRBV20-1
TGCAGTGCTAGAGACAGGGGCCGGGGTCAAGAGACCCAGTACTTC
CSARDRGRGQETQYF
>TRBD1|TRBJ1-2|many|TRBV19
TGTGCCAGTATGGGGGACAGGGGTATCTATGGCTACACCTTC
CASMGDRGIYGYTF
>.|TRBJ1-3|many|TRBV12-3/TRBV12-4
TGTGCCAGCAGGCCTTACGGGGGCAGGGCTGGAAACACCATATATTTT
CASRPYGGRAGNTIYF
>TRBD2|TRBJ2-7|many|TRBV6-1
TGTGCCAGCAGTGATTCCGGGGGGGCCCACGAGCAGTACTTC
CASSDSGGAHEQYF
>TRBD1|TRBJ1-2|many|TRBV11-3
TGTGCCAGCAGCTTAGGACCGAGAGGGACAGAGCGTGGGTATGGCTACACCTTC
CASSLGPRGTERGYGYTF
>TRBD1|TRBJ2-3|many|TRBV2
TGTGCCAGCAGGGGACAGGTTTGGGGTCGCACAGATACGCAGTATTTT
CASRGQVWGRTDTQYF
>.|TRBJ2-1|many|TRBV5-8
TGTGCCAGCAGCTTCGGTGGGCTTGGGTATGAGCAGTTCTTC
CASSFGGLGYEQFF
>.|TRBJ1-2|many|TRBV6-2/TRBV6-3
TGTGCCAGCAGACCCGACGCGCGTGGCTACACCTTC
CASRPDARGYTF
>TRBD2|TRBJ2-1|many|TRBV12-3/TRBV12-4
TGTGCCAGCAGGCCCCTGGGACTAGCCAGCGATGAGCAGTTCTTC
CASRPLGLASDEQFF
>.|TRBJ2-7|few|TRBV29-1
TGCAGCGTTTACATGGAGAGTTTCTACGAGCAGTACTTC
CSVYMESFYEQYF
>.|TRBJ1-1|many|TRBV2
TGTGCCAGCAGTTCTTCCGGTTGGGAGGCTTTCTTT
CASSSSGWEAFF